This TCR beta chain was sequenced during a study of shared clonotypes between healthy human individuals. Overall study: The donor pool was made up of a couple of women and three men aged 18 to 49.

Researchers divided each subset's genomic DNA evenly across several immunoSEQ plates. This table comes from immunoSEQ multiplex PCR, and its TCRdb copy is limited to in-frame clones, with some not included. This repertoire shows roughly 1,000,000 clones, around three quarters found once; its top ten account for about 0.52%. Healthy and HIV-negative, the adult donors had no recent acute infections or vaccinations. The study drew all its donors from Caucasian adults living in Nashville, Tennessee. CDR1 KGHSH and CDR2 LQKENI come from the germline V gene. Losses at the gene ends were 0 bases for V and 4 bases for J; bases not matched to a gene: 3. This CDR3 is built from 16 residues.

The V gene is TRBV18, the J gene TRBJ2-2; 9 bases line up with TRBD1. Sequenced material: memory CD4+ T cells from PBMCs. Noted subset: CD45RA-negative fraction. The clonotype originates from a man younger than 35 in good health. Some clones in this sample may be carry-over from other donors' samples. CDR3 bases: TGTGCCAGCTCACCACCGGGGACAGGGACCACCGGGGAGCTGTTTTTT. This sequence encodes CASSPPGTGTTGELFF.